This entry concerns a single T cell receptor beta chain. Measured with immunoSEQ multiplex PCR; TCRdb has only the in-frame clones, and not every one. The sample consists of nearly 70,000 clones, about nine tenths of them appearing once. The sample originates from a study of OX40 agonist ivuxolimab in advanced cancers. Germline V gene lookup returns CDR1 ENHRY and CDR2 SYGVKD. The CDR3 spans 14 residues. Germline trimming cut 10 bases from V and 7 bases from J; bases unmatched to any gene: 11. The V and J genes are TRBV10-3 and TRBJ1-5; 9 nucleotides align to TRBD1. This clonotype was obtained from an adult with an advanced solid tumor such as melanoma, head and neck, liver or kidney cancer. This material consisted of CD4+ or CD8+ T cells sorted from blood, taken in a trial of the OX40 agonist ivuxolimab. The CDR3 bases are TGTGCCACGTCCCGGGACAGGGAGGCACAGCCCCAGCATTTT. This codes for CATSRDREAQPQHF.